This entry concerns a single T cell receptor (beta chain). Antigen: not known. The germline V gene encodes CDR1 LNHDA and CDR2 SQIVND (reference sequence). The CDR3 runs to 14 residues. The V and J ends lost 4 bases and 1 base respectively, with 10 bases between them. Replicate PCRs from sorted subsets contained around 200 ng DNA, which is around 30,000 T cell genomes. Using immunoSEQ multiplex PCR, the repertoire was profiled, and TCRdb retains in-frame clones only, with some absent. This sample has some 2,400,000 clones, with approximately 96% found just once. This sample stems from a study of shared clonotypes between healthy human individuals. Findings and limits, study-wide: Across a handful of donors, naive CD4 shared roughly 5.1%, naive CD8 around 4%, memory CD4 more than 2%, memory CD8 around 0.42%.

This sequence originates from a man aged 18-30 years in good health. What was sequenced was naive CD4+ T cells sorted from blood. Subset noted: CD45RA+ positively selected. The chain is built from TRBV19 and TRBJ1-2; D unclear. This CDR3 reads CASSTGPNNYGYTF. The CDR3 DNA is TGTGCCAGTAGTACAGGACCGAATAACTATGGCTACACCTTC.